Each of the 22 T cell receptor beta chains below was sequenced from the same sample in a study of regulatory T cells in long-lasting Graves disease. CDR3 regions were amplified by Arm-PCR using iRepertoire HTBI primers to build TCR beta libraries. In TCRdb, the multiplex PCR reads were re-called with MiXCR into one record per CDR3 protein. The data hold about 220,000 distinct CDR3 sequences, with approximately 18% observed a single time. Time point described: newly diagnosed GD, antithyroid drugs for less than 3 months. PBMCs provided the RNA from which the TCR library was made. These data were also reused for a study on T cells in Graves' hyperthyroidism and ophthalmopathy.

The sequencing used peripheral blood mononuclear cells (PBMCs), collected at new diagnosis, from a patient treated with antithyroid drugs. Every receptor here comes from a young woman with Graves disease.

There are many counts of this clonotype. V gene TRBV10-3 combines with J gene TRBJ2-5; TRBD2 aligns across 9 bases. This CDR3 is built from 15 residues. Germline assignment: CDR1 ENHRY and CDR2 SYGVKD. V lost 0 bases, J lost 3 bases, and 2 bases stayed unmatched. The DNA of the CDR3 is TGTGCCATCAGTGAGTCGGCTAGCGGGGAAGAGACCCAGTACTTC. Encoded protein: CAISESASGEETQYF.

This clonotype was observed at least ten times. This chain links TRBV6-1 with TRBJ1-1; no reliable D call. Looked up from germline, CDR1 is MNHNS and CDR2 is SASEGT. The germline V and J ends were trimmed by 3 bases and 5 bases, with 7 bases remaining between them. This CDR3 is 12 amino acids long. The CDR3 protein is CASSDRFTEAFF. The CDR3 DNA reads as TGTGCCAGCAGTGACAGGTTTACTGAAGCTTTCTTT.

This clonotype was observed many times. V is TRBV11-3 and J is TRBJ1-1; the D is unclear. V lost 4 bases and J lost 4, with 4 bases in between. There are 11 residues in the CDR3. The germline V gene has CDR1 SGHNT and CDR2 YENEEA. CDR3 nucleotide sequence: TGTGCCAGCAGCTCCTTCACTGAAGCTTTCTTT. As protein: CASSSFTEAFF.

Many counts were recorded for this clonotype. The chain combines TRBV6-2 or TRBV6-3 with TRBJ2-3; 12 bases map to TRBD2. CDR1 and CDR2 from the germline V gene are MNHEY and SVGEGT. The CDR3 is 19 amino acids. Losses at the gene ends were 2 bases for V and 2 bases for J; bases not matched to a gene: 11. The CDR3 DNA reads TGTGCCAGCAGTTACCCTTCCCTAGCGGGGGGGCAGGACACAGATACGCAGTATTTT. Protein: CASSYPSLAGGQDTDTQYF.

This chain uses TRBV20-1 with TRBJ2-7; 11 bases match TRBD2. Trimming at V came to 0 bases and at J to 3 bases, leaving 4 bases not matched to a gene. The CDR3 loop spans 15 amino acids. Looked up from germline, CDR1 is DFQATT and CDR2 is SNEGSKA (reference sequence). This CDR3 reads CSARDPGTSGYEQYF. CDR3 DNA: TGCAGTGCTAGAGACCCCGGGACTAGCGGCTACGAGCAGTACTTC.

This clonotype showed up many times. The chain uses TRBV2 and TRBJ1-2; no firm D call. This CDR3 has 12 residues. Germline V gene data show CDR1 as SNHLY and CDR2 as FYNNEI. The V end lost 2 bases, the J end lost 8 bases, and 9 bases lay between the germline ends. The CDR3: CASSEQAKGYTF. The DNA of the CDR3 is TGTGCCAGCAGTGAACAGGCGAAAGGCTACACCTTC.

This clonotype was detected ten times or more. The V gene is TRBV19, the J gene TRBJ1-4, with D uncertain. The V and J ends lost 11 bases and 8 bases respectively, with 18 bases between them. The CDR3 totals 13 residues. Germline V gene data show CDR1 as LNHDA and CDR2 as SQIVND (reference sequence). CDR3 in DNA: TGTGCCGGCTCACCGACGAGAGGGGAAAAACTGTTTTTT. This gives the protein CAGSPTRGEKLFF.

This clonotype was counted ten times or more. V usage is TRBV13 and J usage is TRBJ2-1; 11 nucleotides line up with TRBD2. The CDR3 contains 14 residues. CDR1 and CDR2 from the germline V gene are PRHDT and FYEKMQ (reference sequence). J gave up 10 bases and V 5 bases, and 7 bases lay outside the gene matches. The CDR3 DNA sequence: TGTGCCAGCAGCCCCGCGGGACTAGCGGTCGAGCAGTTCTTC. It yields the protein CASSPAGLAVEQFF.

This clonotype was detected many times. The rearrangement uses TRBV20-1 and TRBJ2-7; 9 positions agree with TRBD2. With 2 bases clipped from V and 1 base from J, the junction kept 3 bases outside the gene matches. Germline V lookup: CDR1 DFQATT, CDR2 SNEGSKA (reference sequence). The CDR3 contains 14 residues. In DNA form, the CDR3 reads TGCAGTGCTAGAAAGCGGGGGGTTTCCTACGAGCAGTACTTC. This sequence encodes CSARKRGVSYEQYF.

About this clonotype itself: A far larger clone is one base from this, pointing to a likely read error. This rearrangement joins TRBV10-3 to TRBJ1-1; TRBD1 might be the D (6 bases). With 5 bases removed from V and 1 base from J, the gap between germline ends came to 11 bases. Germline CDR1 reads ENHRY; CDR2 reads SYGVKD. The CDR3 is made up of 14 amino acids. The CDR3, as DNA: TGTGCCATCAGTTCCAGGGGAAAGAACACTGAAGCTTTCTTT. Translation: CAISSRGKNTEAFF.

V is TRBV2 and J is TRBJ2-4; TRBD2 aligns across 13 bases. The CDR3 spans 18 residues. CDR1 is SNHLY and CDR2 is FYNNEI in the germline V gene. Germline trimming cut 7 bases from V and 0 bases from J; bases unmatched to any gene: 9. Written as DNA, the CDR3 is TGTGCCAGCACCACGGGACTAGCGGGATTTCTAGCCAAAAACATTCAGTACTTC. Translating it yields CASTTGLAGFLAKNIQYF.

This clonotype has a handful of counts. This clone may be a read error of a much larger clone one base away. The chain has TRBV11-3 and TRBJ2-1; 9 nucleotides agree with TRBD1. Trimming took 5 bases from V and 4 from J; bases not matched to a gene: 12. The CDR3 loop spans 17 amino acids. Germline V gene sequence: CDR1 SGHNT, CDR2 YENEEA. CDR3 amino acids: CASSPGQGEDQYNEQFF. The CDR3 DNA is TGTGCCAGCAGCCCGGGACAGGGTGAGGACCAATACAATGAGCAGTTCTTC.

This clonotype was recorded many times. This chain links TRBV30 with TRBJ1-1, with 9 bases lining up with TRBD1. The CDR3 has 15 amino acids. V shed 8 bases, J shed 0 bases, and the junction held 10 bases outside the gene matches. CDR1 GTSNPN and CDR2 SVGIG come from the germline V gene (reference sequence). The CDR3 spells CALSGTGSMNTEAFF. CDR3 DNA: TGTGCCCTCTCGGGGACAGGGTCCATGAACACTGAAGCTTTCTTT. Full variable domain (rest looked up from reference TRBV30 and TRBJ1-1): SQTIHQWPATLVQPVGSPLSLECTVEGTSNPNLYWYRQAAGRGLQLLFYSVGIGQISSEVPQNLSASRPQDRQFILSSKKLLLSDSGFYLCALSGTGSMNTEAFFGQGTRLTVV.

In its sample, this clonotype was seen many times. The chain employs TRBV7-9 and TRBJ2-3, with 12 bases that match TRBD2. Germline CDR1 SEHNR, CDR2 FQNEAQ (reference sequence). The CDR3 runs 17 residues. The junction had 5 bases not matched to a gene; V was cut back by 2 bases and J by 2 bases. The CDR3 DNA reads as TGTGCCAGCAGCTTACGGAGACTAGCGGGGGACACAGATACGCAGTATTTT. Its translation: CASSLRRLAGDTDTQYF.

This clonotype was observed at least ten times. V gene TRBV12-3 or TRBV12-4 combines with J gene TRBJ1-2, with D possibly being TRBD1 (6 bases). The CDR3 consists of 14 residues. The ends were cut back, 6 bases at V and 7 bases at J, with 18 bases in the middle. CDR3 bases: TGTGCCAGCAGGGACAGCCTTGAGGTCTCTGGCTACACCTTC. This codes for CASRDSLEVSGYTF.

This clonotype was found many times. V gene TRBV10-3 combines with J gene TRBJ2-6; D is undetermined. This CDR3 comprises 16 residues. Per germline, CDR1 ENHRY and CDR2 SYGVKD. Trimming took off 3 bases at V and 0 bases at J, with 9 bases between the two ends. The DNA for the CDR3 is TGTGCCATCAGTGACCCGTCCTTCTCTGGGGCCAACGTCCTGACTTTC. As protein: CAISDPSFSGANVLTF.

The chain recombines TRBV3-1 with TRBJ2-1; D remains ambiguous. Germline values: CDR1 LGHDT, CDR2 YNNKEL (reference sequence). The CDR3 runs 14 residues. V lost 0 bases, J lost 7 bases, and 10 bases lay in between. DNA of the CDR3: TGTGCCAGCAGCCAAGATTCTCGCCCAAATGAGCAGTTCTTC. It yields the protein CASSQDSRPNEQFF.

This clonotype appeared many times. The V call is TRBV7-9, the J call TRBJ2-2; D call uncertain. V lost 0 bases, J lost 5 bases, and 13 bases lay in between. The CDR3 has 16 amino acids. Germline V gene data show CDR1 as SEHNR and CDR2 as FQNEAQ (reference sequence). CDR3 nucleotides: TGTGCCAGCAGCTTAGCGGCCTCTCTGGAGACCGGGGAGCTGTTTTTT. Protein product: CASSLAASLETGELFF.

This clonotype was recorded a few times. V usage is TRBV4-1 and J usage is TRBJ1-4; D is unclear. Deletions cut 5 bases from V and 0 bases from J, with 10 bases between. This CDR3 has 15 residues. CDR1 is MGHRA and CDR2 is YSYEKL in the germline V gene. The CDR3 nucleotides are TGCGCCAGCAGCAAAAGCATTGCAACTAATGAAAAACTGTTTTTT. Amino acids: CASSKSIATNEKLFF.

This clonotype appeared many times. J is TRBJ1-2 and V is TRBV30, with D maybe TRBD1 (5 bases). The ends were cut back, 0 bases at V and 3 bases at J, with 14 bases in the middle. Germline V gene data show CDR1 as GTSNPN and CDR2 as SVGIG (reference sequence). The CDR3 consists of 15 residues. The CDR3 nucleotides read TGTGCCTGGAGTGTACTAGGCGGGGGTCACTATGGCTACACCTTC. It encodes CAWSVLGGGHYGYTF.

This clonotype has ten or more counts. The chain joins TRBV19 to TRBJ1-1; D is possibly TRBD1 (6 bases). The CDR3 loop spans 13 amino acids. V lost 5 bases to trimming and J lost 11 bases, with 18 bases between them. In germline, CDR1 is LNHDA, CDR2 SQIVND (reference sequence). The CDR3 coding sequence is TGTGCCAGTAGTCGGAAGAGGGGGGAGAGGGCTTTCTTT. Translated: CASSRKRGERAFF.

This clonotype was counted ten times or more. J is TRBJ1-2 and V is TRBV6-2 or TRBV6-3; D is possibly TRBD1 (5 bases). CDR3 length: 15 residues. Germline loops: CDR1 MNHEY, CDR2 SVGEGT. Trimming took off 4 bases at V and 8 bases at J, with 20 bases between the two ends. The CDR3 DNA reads TGTGCCAGCAGTTGGGGGGTCCTTCGGGAGGGCGGCTACACCTTC. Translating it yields CASSWGVLREGGYTF.